What follows are 25 T cell receptor beta chains derived from one specimen sequenced in a study of CD8+CD57+ T cells in acquired aplastic anemia. The template used for profiling TCR beta VDJ and CDR3 was genomic DNA. In TCRdb, the reads were re-called with MiXCR into one record per CDR3 protein. The table includes hundreds of thousands of distinct CDR3 sequences, 55% to 75% detected once. Source material: sorted CD4+, CD8+, or CD8+CD57+ T cells (not recorded which) from PBMCs. The receptor source for this set is a human donor in good health, serving as a control.

The rearrangement uses TRBV5-4 and TRBJ2-1, with unresolved D. Germline V gene lookup returns CDR1 SGHNT and CDR2 YYREEE (reference sequence). V was shortened by 4 bases and J by 9 bases, with 11 bases between the two germline ends. This CDR3 is 12 amino acids long. CDR3 loop: CASSPSAGEQFF. DNA of the CDR3: TGTGCCAGCAGCCCATCCGCCGGTGAGCAGTTCTTC.

This clonotype was seen at least ten times. The V call is TRBV28, the J call TRBJ2-3; tentatively, D is TRBD2 (5 bases). The CDR3 is 16 amino acids. The V end lost 5 bases, the J end lost 2 bases, and 17 bases lay between the germline ends. Per germline, CDR1 MDHEN and CDR2 SYDVKM. The DNA for the CDR3 is TGTGCCAGCAGTACTAACCCCCCGGAGGCCACAGATACGCAGTATTTT. Translating it yields CASSTNPPEATDTQYF.

This clonotype was seen ten or more times. The V and J genes are TRBV6-1 and TRBJ1-1; D remains ambiguous. Trimming removed 2 bases from V and 6 bases from J, with 16 bases in between. Looked up from germline, CDR1 is MNHNS and CDR2 is SASEGT. The CDR3 runs 15 residues. CDR3 DNA sequence: TGTGCCAGCAGTGAAACTCTACCGGGAACTTCTGAAGCTTTCTTT. Protein product: CASSETLPGTSEAFF.

In this sample, this clonotype turned up once. The gene calls are TRBV20-1 and TRBJ1-6, with TRBD1 matching over 8 bases. This CDR3 spans 13 amino acids. Germline CDR1 is DFQATT and CDR2 is SNEGSKA (reference sequence). Trimming removed 5 bases from V and 8 bases from J; junction bases left unmatched: 5. In DNA, the CDR3 is TGCAGTGCTTGGACAGGGTACGATTCACCCCTCCACTTT. It yields the protein CSAWTGYDSPLHF.

This clonotype was seen many times. The rearrangement joins TRBV5-5 to TRBJ2-5; 8 nucleotides align to TRBD2. V lost 2 bases, J lost 5 bases, and 8 bases stayed unmatched. Germline V lookup: CDR1 SGHKS, CDR2 YYEKEE (reference sequence). The CDR3 sequence is 15 residues long. The CDR3 is CASSFSFSGDETQYF. The CDR3 coding sequence is TGTGCCAGCAGCTTTTCCTTTAGCGGGGATGAGACCCAGTACTTC.

The chain carries TRBV5-5 and TRBJ1-1; D is unclear. CDR1 and CDR2 from the germline V gene are SGHKS and YYEKEE (reference sequence). The CDR3 length is 12 residues. V lost 3 bases, J lost 11 bases, and 14 bases lay in between. CDR3: CASSSQPQAAFF. The CDR3 nucleotides are TGTGCCAGCAGCTCACAACCCCAGGCGGCTTTCTTT.

The rearrangement uses TRBV7-3 and TRBJ2-7; a possible D gene is TRBD2 (6 bases). Germline CDR1 is SGHTA and CDR2 is FQGTGA. V shed 4 bases and J shed 11 bases, with 18 bases lying between them. CDR3 length equals 13 residues. The CDR3 here is CASSSAQGGTEYF. The CDR3 DNA sequence: TGTGCCAGCAGCTCCGCGCAGGGCGGGACTGAGTACTTC.

The chain is built from TRBV5-6 and TRBJ1-2; D not resolved. V was clipped by 4 bases and J by 8 bases, with 18 bases between them. Germline values: CDR1 SGHDT, CDR2 YYEEEE. This CDR3 comprises 14 residues. For the CDR3, the DNA is TGTGCCAGCAGCCCCCCCGGGTCCGGGCAGGGCTACACCTTC. Translating gives CASSPPGSGQGYTF.

This clonotype was seen at least ten times. The rearrangement joins TRBV20-1 to TRBJ1-2; 10 nucleotides line up with TRBD1. After removal of 6 bases from V and 3 bases from J, the junction contained 7 bases not matched to a gene. This CDR3 comprises 14 residues. Germline CDR1 DFQATT, CDR2 SNEGSKA (reference sequence). The CDR3 spells CSAERQGAYYGYTF. The CDR3 region has the DNA TGCAGTGCAGAAAGACAGGGGGCTTACTATGGCTACACCTTC.

This clonotype was seen ten or more times. The CDR3 is CATSRGQGISGNTIYF. CDR3 DNA: TGTGCCACCAGCAGAGGACAGGGGATCTCTGGAAACACCATATATTTT. The rearrangement links TRBV15 to TRBJ1-3; 8 bases are a match to TRBD1. The V gene's germline CDR1 is LNHNV and CDR2 YYDKDF (reference sequence). This CDR3 spans 16 amino acids. Trimming cost V 1 base and J 0 bases; bases outside gene matches: 2.

This clonotype came up once. A read error may be the cause here, since a much bigger clone is one base away. The J gene is TRBJ2-1, the V gene TRBV6-2 or TRBV6-3, with D possibly matching TRBD1 (5 bases). The V gene's germline CDR1 is MNHEY and CDR2 SVGEGT. This CDR3 is 14 amino acids long. Here the CDR3 reads CTSLRREYDNEQFF. CDR3 sequence (DNA): TGTACCAGCCTCCGCAGGGAATATGACAATGAGCAGTTCTTC.

The rearrangement uses TRBV5-4 and TRBJ2-4, with 8 positions matching TRBD2. The CDR3 covers 15 residues. Germline V gene data show CDR1 as SGHNT and CDR2 as YYREEE (reference sequence). V was pared by 2 bases and J by 7 bases, with 8 bases of the junction left unmatched. The CDR3 DNA reads as TGTGCCAGCAGCTTCGGGGGGGTAGCACCCAACATTCAGTACTTC. Encoded protein: CASSFGGVAPNIQYF.

This clonotype occurred many times. V usage is TRBV12-3 or TRBV12-4 and J usage is TRBJ2-5, with 7 bases identical to TRBD1. The CDR3 is 14 amino acids. Germline trimming cut 4 bases from V and 3 bases from J; bases unmatched to any gene: 5. CDR3 region: CASSSGQAEETQYF. The CDR3 nucleotides are TGTGCCAGCAGTTCCGGACAGGCCGAAGAGACCCAGTACTTC.

The V call is TRBV11-1, the J call TRBJ2-3, with D unresolved. Trimming shortened V by 5 bases and J by 7 bases, and 10 bases separated the two germline ends. CDR3 length equals 12 residues. Germline lookup yields CDR1 SGHAT and CDR2 FQDESV (reference sequence). The CDR3 sequence: CASSRTQYTQYF. The CDR3 nucleotides are TGTGCCAGCAGCCGAACGCAATATACGCAGTATTTT.

As to this clonotype: In this CDR3 the conserved last residue, phenylalanine or tryptophan, is missing, so a read error is likely. It is unclear where the CDR3 begins or ends on the DNA, so no DNA is shown, and the CDR3 is as TCRdb lists it. The chain uses TRBV7-2 and TRBJ1-2; the table gives TRBD1 as D, unverified against the DNA. Per the germline V gene, CDR1 is SGHTA and CDR2 is FQGNSA. The CDR3 length is 13 residues, termini included. The CDR3 sequence is CASSRTGTYAGAN.

The V gene is TRBV7-8, the J gene TRBJ2-1; 7 bases are a match to TRBD2. The CDR3 runs 14 residues. Germline loops: CDR1 SGHVS, CDR2 FQNEAQ. V shed 5 bases and J 12 bases; nucleotides not matched to a gene: 13. CDR3 nucleotides: TGTGCCAGCAGCCTCTGGACTGGCGGGGGAGGGCAGTTCTTC. It encodes CASSLWTGGGGQFF.

The chain carries TRBV19 and TRBJ1-4; D perhaps matches TRBD1 (5 bases). Trimming took off 3 bases at V and 5 bases at J, with 19 bases between the two ends. This CDR3 has 17 residues. CDR1 and CDR2 (germline): LNHDA, SQIVND (reference sequence). The CDR3 region has the DNA TGTGCCAGTAGTATCTTTCCGGCAGGGAACTTAAATGAAAAACTGTTTTTT. It is translated as CASSIFPAGNLNEKLFF. Full variable domain (missing parts from reference TRBV19 and TRBJ1-4): DGGITQSPKYLFRKEGQNVTLSCEQNLNHDAMYWYRQDPGQGLRLIYYSQIVNDFQKGDIAEGYSVSREKKESFPLTVTSAQKNPTAFYLCASSIFPAGNLNEKLFFGSGTQLSVL.

Concerning this clonotype itself: The missing conserved phenylalanine or tryptophan at the end of this CDR3 makes a read error likely. The DNA is omitted, as the CDR3 cannot be located on it reliably, and the CDR3 follows TCRdb's listing. The CDR3 spells CASSQTRYEEDFG. The chain links TRBV7-2 to TRBJ1-1. The CDR3 extends over 13 residues, inclusive of both ends. Germline values: CDR1 SGHTA, CDR2 FQGNSA.

The V gene is TRBV20-1, the J gene TRBJ2-2; D ambiguous. This CDR3 is built from 16 residues. Germline V gives CDR1 DFQATT, CDR2 SNEGSKA (reference sequence). Trimming took off 0 bases at V and 14 bases at J, with 25 bases between the two ends. This CDR3 is CSARDGGTKGGEELFF. Written as DNA, the CDR3 is TGCAGTGCTAGAGATGGCGGAACTAAAGGTGGCGAAGAACTGTTTTTT.

This clonotype was observed once. V and J are TRBV7-4 and TRBJ1-5; maybe TRBD1 (5 bases). Germline assignment: CDR1 SGHVT and CDR2 SQSDAQ. The CDR3 is 15 residues long. Trimming stripped 5 bases from V and 3 bases from J, with 14 bases between. CDR3: CASSGIRALNQPQHF. The CDR3 DNA reads TGTGCCAGCAGCGGGATCAGGGCCCTCAATCAGCCCCAGCATTTT.

This clonotype has ten or more counts. J is TRBJ2-7 and V is TRBV10-3; TRBD1 is a possible D gene (6 bases). V was shortened by 11 bases and J by 13 bases, with 21 bases between the two germline ends. Germline lookup yields CDR1 ENHRY and CDR2 SYGVKD. This CDR3 has 11 residues. The CDR3 DNA reads as TGTGCCGTTTCTGGGGGAACAGGGCCCTACTTC. Translating it yields CAVSGGTGPYF.

This rearrangement joins TRBV2 to TRBJ2-7; D is unclear. Germline CDR1 and CDR2: SNHLY and FYNNEI. Trimming removed 6 bases from V and 4 bases from J, with 13 bases in between. This CDR3 has 13 amino acids. This chain's CDR3 is CASSPRHLYEQYF. In DNA form, the CDR3 reads TGTGCCAGCAGCCCAAGACACCTTTACGAGCAGTACTTC.

The gene calls are TRBV11-1 and TRBJ2-7, with 9 bases that match TRBD1. Germline CDR1 SGHAT, CDR2 FQDESV (reference sequence). CDR3 length: 16 amino acids. V lost 5 bases to trimming and J lost 2 bases; unmatched junction nucleotides: 10. The CDR3 is CASSEEGTGTAYEQYF. The CDR3 region has the DNA TGTGCCAGCAGCGAAGAAGGGACAGGGACGGCCTACGAGCAGTACTTC.

As regards this clonotype: At one end, the junction sequence differs from germline, possibly due to a read error. This chain connects TRBV10-3 to TRBJ2-1, with D perhaps TRBD2 (5 bases). This CDR3 has 14 residues. Germline V gene sequence: CDR1 ENHRY, CDR2 SYGVKD. The CDR3 spells CASSESASNTEQFF. The CDR3 coding sequence is TGTGCCAGCAGTGAGTCGGCTAGCAATACTGAGCAGTTCTTC.

This chain connects TRBV7-9 to TRBJ2-3, with D unresolved. This CDR3 comprises 17 residues. V was shortened by 4 bases and J by 9 bases, with 26 bases between the two germline ends. The germline V gene encodes CDR1 SEHNR and CDR2 FQNEAQ (reference sequence). CDR3 loop: CASSCSSVGVNTETQYF. The DNA for the CDR3 is TGTGCCAGCAGCTGTTCTTCGGTAGGTGTGAACACTGAAACGCAGTATTTT. The full variable domain, completed using reference TRBV7-9 and TRBJ2-3, is DTGVSQNPRHKITKRGQNVTFRCDPISEHNRLYWYRQTLGQGPEFLTYFQNEAQLEKSRLLSDRFSAERPKGSFSTLEIQRTEQGDSAMYLCASSCSSVGVNTETQYFGPGTRLTVL.